Listed here are 10 T cell receptor beta chains from one sample, sequenced in a study of shared clonotypes between healthy human individuals. Sequenced by immunoSEQ multiplex PCR; TCRdb stores in-frame clones only, minus some. This sample has over a million clones, with about 84% found just once. The sample was memory CD4+ T cells from PBMCs. Subset here: CD45RA-negative fraction. These receptor sequences come from a man aged 18 to 30 in good health. Some clones in this sample may be carry-over from other donors' samples.

This chain uses TRBV19 with TRBJ2-2; 7 positions agree with TRBD2. The CDR3 contains 16 residues. J gave up 5 bases and V 4 bases, and 10 bases lay outside the gene matches. Germline-derived CDR1 and CDR2 are LNHDA and SQIVND (reference sequence). The CDR3 nucleotides are TGTGCCAGTAGTACAGCGGGGACCCCCCCGACCGGGGAGCTGTTTTTT. This encodes CASSTAGTPPTGELFF.

This chain links TRBV4-3 with TRBJ2-1; 8 bases line up with TRBD2. Germline CDR1 and CDR2: LGHNA and YSLEER. With V trimmed by 1 base and J by 0 bases, 11 bases remained unmatched. The CDR3 sequence is 19 residues long. CDR3 in amino acids: CASSQAAIRTSSSYNEQFF. CDR3 coding DNA: TGCGCCAGCAGCCAAGCGGCAATTAGGACTAGCAGCTCCTACAATGAGCAGTTCTTC.

The chain couples TRBV19 to TRBJ2-1, with TRBD2 identical over 9 bases. CDR3 length: 14 residues. The germline V gene has CDR1 LNHDA and CDR2 SQIVND (reference sequence). V lost 10 bases to trimming and J lost 4 bases; unmatched junction nucleotides: 8. CDR3 DNA sequence: TGTGCCACCAAAATAGCGGGAGAGTACAATGAGCAGTTCTTC. Amino acid sequence: CATKIAGEYNEQFF.

The chain couples TRBV10-3 to TRBJ2-5; D ambiguous. Trimming took 3 bases from V and 1 from J, leaving 21 bases between them. The CDR3 loop spans 18 amino acids. The germline V gene has CDR1 ENHRY and CDR2 SYGVKD. Written as DNA, the CDR3 is TGTGCCATCAGTGATGGGATGTTGGAGCAGGCCTTCCAAGAGACCCAGTACTTC. Its translation is CAISDGMLEQAFQETQYF.

This clone was found a few times. The rearrangement links TRBV18 to TRBJ2-2, with 7 positions matching TRBD2. Germline CDR1 is KGHSH and CDR2 is LQKENI. The CDR3 sequence is 16 residues long. Unmatched junction bases numbered 6, after V lost 3 bases and J lost 2 bases. The CDR3 DNA is TGTGCCAGCTCACCTTATGCGGGAGTAAACACCGGGGAGCTGTTTTTT. Translation gives CASSPYAGVNTGELFF.

CDR3 bases: TGTGCCACCAGCAGAAGCAAGGTCGGAGACCAAGAGACCCAGTACTTC. It encodes CATSRSKVGDQETQYF. This chain links TRBV15 with TRBJ2-5; D ambiguous. V lost 2 bases to trimming and J lost 0 bases, with 13 bases between them. CDR3 length equals 16 residues. Germline CDR1 is LNHNV and CDR2 is YYDKDF (reference sequence). The variable domain in full, completed from reference TRBV15 and TRBJ2-5, reads DAMVIQNPRYQVTQFGKPVTLSCSQTLNHNVMYWYQQKSSQAPKLLFHYYDKDFNNEADTPDNFQSRRPNTSFCFLDIRSPGLGDTAMYLCATSRSKVGDQETQYFGPGTRLLVL.

This rearrangement joins TRBV18 to TRBJ1-1; possibly TRBD1 for D (5 bases). In germline, CDR1 is KGHSH, CDR2 LQKENI. V lost 1 base, J lost 6 bases, and 12 bases lay in between. The CDR3 consists of 14 residues. The CDR3 region is CASSPLRDDAEAFF. CDR3 nucleotide sequence: TGTGCCAGCTCACCACTCAGGGATGACGCTGAAGCTTTCTTT.

V and J are TRBV2 and TRBJ2-1; 10 nucleotides agree with TRBD2. This CDR3 spans 15 amino acids. Germline values: CDR1 SNHLY, CDR2 FYNNEI. J was trimmed by 6 bases and V by 6 bases; bases with no gene match: 8. The CDR3 coding sequence is TGTGCCAGCAGCTCCGGGACTAGCGATTCCAATGAGCAGTTCTTC. Amino acid sequence: CASSSGTSDSNEQFF.

The rearrangement uses TRBV18 and TRBJ1-1; tentative D call: TRBD1 (6 bases). The V end lost 1 base, the J end lost 2 bases, and 14 bases lay between the germline ends. The germline V gene encodes CDR1 KGHSH and CDR2 LQKENI. This CDR3 region has 16 residues. The CDR3 loop is CASSPRTAEANTEAFF. The CDR3 DNA sequence: TGTGCCAGCTCACCACGGACAGCGGAAGCAAACACTGAAGCTTTCTTT.

The chain recombines TRBV6-6 with TRBJ2-7, with 10 bases fitting TRBD1. CDR1 and CDR2 (germline): MNHNY, SVGAGI (reference sequence). The CDR3 runs to 14 residues. V gave up 7 bases and J gave up 2 bases; unmatched junction bases: 5. The CDR3 DNA follows: TGTGCCAGCATCCCGGGACAGGGGACCTACGAGCAGTACTTC. Protein sequence: CASIPGQGTYEQYF.